Sequencing of this TCR beta chain was carried out in a study of blood T cell repertoires in COVID-19 (dated by TCRdb to 2019 to 2021). For the study in its entirety: Samples from collaborators originated in the United States, Italy and Spain and spanned both the acute and convalescent phases of COVID-19. Deeply sampled blood TCRbeta repertoires from subjects exposed to, actively infected with, or recovered from COVID-19 were included in the dataset. The repertoires were released in a freely available public database intended as a resource for research on the immune response to SARS-CoV-2. The prospective study material was composed of cDNA or gDNA derived from T cells, B-cell-depleted T cells, or PBMCs. Nearly every sample came with metadata listing a de-identified subject ID, COVID-19 status, age in years and sex. Where available, HLA class I and class II types were taken from metadata supplied by the sample provider and were not determined by assay-based typing. Samples came from the ongoing ImmuneRACE study (first 160 participants) plus 1,254 subjects from 6 global collaborators. What the research found in general, with its limitations: The quantity of clinical and demographic metadata differed by source and by participant and was supplied without curation.

As regards this clone: It has no known antigen specificity. No much larger clone exists at a distance of one base, and base qualities are not known.

TCRbeta CDR3 regions were amplified from genomic DNA by means of the immunoSEQ Assay, a bias-controlled multiplex PCR. Per the source publication's procedure: Within the assay, amplification of reference gene primers was used to estimate how many nucleated cells each sample contained. To quantify the absolute abundance of each unique TCRbeta CDR3 rearrangement, sequence reads were collapsed and filtered. For each sample, productive Simpson clonality was calculated as the square root of Simpson's diversity index over productive rearrangements. This immuneACCESS table, as held by TCRdb, lists in-frame sequences with V and J called but not all clones. Of the missing ones, under half trace to an unresolved V gene in checked studies; the others have no known cause. V and J calls and clone size are given by that table; D and trimming were obtained from the DNA. This sample comprises around 170,000 clones, roughly four fifths of them detected only once. The ten top clones hold around 6.1% of the sample.

Each collaborating institution followed its own protocols to collect whole blood in K2EDTA tubes. Collaborator samples were shipped for TCRbeta analysis as frozen whole blood, isolated PBMCs, or DNA extracted from either sample type. The TCR sequence derives from a woman aged 40 to 50 with acute or convalescent COVID-19. Sequencing used peripheral blood.

The nucleotide sequence reads as follows: TGTGCCAGCAGCCAAGAGTACGGCTACGAGCAGTACTTC. Translation gives CASSQEYGYEQYF. The chain uses TRBV4-2 and TRBJ2-7; the D gene is not confidently resolved. The CDR3 starts with the cysteine, ends with the phenylalanine, and has 13 residues. The kept DNA is CDR3 alone, 39 bases in frame from the first base. A distance of 6 bases separates the germline ends of V and J, which lose 0 bases and 3 bases respectively. Looking up the germline V gene yields CDR1 LGHNA and CDR2 YNFKEQ.